Listed below are T cell receptor beta chains from one sample, sequenced in a study of blood T cell repertoires in COVID-19. Assay used: immunoSEQ multiplex PCR; TCRdb lists only in-frame clones, some missing. The table has around 120,000 clones, roughly 90% seen once. Sequenced sample: peripheral blood. These receptors originate from a man aged 50 to 59 with acute or convalescent COVID-19. The CDR3 runs from the conserved cysteine through the conserved F or W. Each record gives: D gene, J gene, CDR3 length, clone size, V gene, CDR3 DNA, CDR3 protein. A D gene is named only where the DNA matches it firmly. Clone size is given for some rows only: seen once, a few or many times, or a class if the clone is expanded.

d_call: NA; j_call: TRBJ2-2; cdr3_length: 11; clone_size: NA; v_call: TRBV30; cdr3_nt: TGTGCCTGCCAGAAAGTCGGGGAGCTGTTTTTT; cdr3_aa: CACQKVGELFF
d_call: NA; j_call: TRBJ1-5; cdr3_length: 15; clone_size: NA; v_call: TRBV2; cdr3_nt: TGTGCCAGCAGTGTATCCAGGGCGGGCAATCAGCCCCAGCATTTT; cdr3_aa: CASSVSRAGNQPQHF
d_call: NA; j_call: TRBJ2-7; cdr3_length: 13; clone_size: once; v_call: TRBV3-1/TRBV3-2; cdr3_nt: TGTGCCAGCAGCCAAGATATGGACTCCGAGCAGTACTTC; cdr3_aa: CASSQDMDSEQYF
d_call: NA; j_call: TRBJ2-3; cdr3_length: 16; clone_size: NA; v_call: TRBV21-1; cdr3_nt: TGTGCCAGCAGCAAAGCGCAGGAGGGGGGGACAGATACGCAGTATTTT; cdr3_aa: CASSKAQEGGTDTQYF
d_call: NA; j_call: TRBJ1-6; cdr3_length: 13; clone_size: NA; v_call: TRBV12-3/TRBV12-4; cdr3_nt: TGTGCCAGCAGCTCCATTAGGGGCTCACCCCTCCACTTT; cdr3_aa: CASSSIRGSPLHF
d_call: TRBD2; j_call: TRBJ2-1; cdr3_length: 15; clone_size: NA; v_call: TRBV5-1; cdr3_nt: TGCGCCAGCAGCCTCGGACTAGCGGGAGTTTATGAGCAGTTCTTC; cdr3_aa: CASSLGLAGVYEQFF
d_call: NA; j_call: TRBJ1-6; cdr3_length: 18; clone_size: once; v_call: TRBV6-4; cdr3_nt: TGTGCCAGCAGTGTAATAAGTTGGACAGTTGTTTATAATTCACCCCTCCACTTT; cdr3_aa: CASSVISWTVVYNSPLHF
d_call: NA; j_call: TRBJ1-5; cdr3_length: 15; clone_size: NA; v_call: TRBV5-1; cdr3_nt: TGCGCCAGCAGCTTGCGGGGGGATAGCAATCAGCCCCAGCATTTT; cdr3_aa: CASSLRGDSNQPQHF
d_call: TRBD2; j_call: TRBJ2-1; cdr3_length: 15; clone_size: NA; v_call: TRBV5-1; cdr3_nt: TGCGCCAGCAGCTACCTAGCGGGAGCGGTTAATGAGCAGTTCTTC; cdr3_aa: CASSYLAGAVNEQFF
d_call: TRBD1; j_call: TRBJ1-6; cdr3_length: 16; clone_size: once; v_call: TRBV6-1; cdr3_nt: TGTGCCAGCAGTGAAGTCGTGGCAGGGGGTAATTCACCCCTCCACTTT; cdr3_aa: CASSEVVAGGNSPLHF
d_call: TRBD1; j_call: TRBJ1-4; cdr3_length: 16; clone_size: NA; v_call: TRBV5-8; cdr3_nt: TGTGCCAGCAGCTTATTACAGGGGGCGAGAGGTGAAAAACTGTTTTTT; cdr3_aa: CASSLLQGARGEKLFF
d_call: NA; j_call: TRBJ1-1; cdr3_length: 12; clone_size: NA; v_call: TRBV7-8; cdr3_nt: TGTGCCAGCAGCTTAGTAAGGACAGAAGCTTTCTTT; cdr3_aa: CASSLVRTEAFF
d_call: TRBD1; j_call: TRBJ2-7; cdr3_length: 15; clone_size: NA; v_call: TRBV6-4; cdr3_nt: TGTGCCAGCAGTGCGGAGGGGACAGGGGGCCACGAGCAGTACTTC; cdr3_aa: CASSAEGTGGHEQYF
d_call: TRBD1; j_call: TRBJ2-3; cdr3_length: 14; clone_size: NA; v_call: TRBV10-3; cdr3_nt: TGTGCCATCAGTCCGGGACAGGGTACAGATACGCAGTATTTT; cdr3_aa: CAISPGQGTDTQYF
d_call: TRBD2; j_call: TRBJ2-7; cdr3_length: 16; clone_size: NA; v_call: TRBV4-1; cdr3_nt: TGCGCCAGCAGCCAAGATAAAAGCGGGAGTGTCTACGAGCAGTACTTC; cdr3_aa: CASSQDKSGSVYEQYF
d_call: NA; j_call: TRBJ1-6; cdr3_length: 18; clone_size: NA; v_call: TRBV7-9; cdr3_nt: TGTGCCAGCAGCTTATTAAAGGGGGAGAGCTCCTATAATTCACCCCTCCACTTT; cdr3_aa: CASSLLKGESSYNSPLHF
d_call: TRBD2; j_call: TRBJ2-7; cdr3_length: 18; clone_size: NA; v_call: TRBV2; cdr3_nt: TGTGCCAGCAGTGAAAGTTGGACGGGAGGGCCCCGGACCTACGAGCAGTACTTC; cdr3_aa: CASSESWTGGPRTYEQYF
d_call: TRBD2; j_call: TRBJ2-3; cdr3_length: 16; clone_size: NA; v_call: TRBV3-1/TRBV3-2; cdr3_nt: TGTGCCAGCAGTTTCGTCCCGCGGGAGGGAACAGATACGCAGTATTTT; cdr3_aa: CASSFVPREGTDTQYF
d_call: TRBD2; j_call: TRBJ2-7; cdr3_length: 15; clone_size: NA; v_call: TRBV11-2; cdr3_nt: TGTGCCAGCAGCTTGAGCGGGGGACCCTCCTACGAGCAGTACTTC; cdr3_aa: CASSLSGGPSYEQYF
d_call: TRBD2; j_call: TRBJ2-7; cdr3_length: 17; clone_size: NA; v_call: TRBV5-5; cdr3_nt: TGTGCCAGCAGCCTTGGGACAGAACTAGCGGGGGCCTACGAGCAGTACTTC; cdr3_aa: CASSLGTELAGAYEQYF
d_call: TRBD2; j_call: TRBJ2-1; cdr3_length: 16; clone_size: NA; v_call: TRBV9; cdr3_nt: TGTGCCAGCACCCCCGTCGAGCGGGAGGGCCTCGGTGAGCAGTTCTTC; cdr3_aa: CASTPVEREGLGEQFF
d_call: NA; j_call: TRBJ2-1; cdr3_length: 12; clone_size: NA; v_call: TRBV6-6; cdr3_nt: TGTGCCACCGCGACTCTTTACAATGAGCAGTTCTTC; cdr3_aa: CATATLYNEQFF
d_call: NA; j_call: TRBJ2-5; cdr3_length: 14; clone_size: NA; v_call: TRBV19; cdr3_nt: TGTGCCAGTAGTATAGGGACTGTCCAAGAGACCCAGTACTTC; cdr3_aa: CASSIGTVQETQYF
d_call: NA; j_call: TRBJ1-2; cdr3_length: 15; clone_size: NA; v_call: TRBV3-1/TRBV3-2; cdr3_nt: TGTGCCAGCAGCCAAGAGTCAGGCCTCTCCTATGGCTACACCTTC; cdr3_aa: CASSQESGLSYGYTF
d_call: NA; j_call: TRBJ2-6; cdr3_length: 19; clone_size: NA; v_call: TRBV19; cdr3_nt: TGTGCCAGTAGTATCTCCCTCGGGGGGCGAATCTCTGGGGCCAACGTCCTGACTTTC; cdr3_aa: CASSISLGGRISGANVLTF
d_call: NA; j_call: TRBJ1-5; cdr3_length: 16; clone_size: NA; v_call: TRBV5-6; cdr3_nt: TGTGCCAGCAGCTTGGGGGGACAAACCTCCCATCAGCCCCAGCATTTT; cdr3_aa: CASSLGGQTSHQPQHF
d_call: TRBD2; j_call: TRBJ2-7; cdr3_length: 20; clone_size: NA; v_call: TRBV10-3; cdr3_nt: TGTGCCATCAGTGAGGCCGCAGGAGTAGCGGGAGAACCCGCCTCCTACGAGCAGTACTTC; cdr3_aa: CAISEAAGVAGEPASYEQYF
d_call: TRBD1; j_call: TRBJ1-4; cdr3_length: 15; clone_size: few; v_call: TRBV5-4; cdr3_nt: TGTGCCAGCAGCAGATCACAGGGGGGGATTGAAAAACTGTTTTTT; cdr3_aa: CASSRSQGGIEKLFF
d_call: TRBD1; j_call: TRBJ1-1; cdr3_length: 16; clone_size: NA; v_call: TRBV25-1; cdr3_nt: TGTGCCAGCAGCCCTTCACCCGGACAGGGAGTTACTGAAGCTTTCTTT; cdr3_aa: CASSPSPGQGVTEAFF